This T cell receptor (beta chain) was identified in a study of vaccination and CD4 T cells after COVID-19. In the study overall: The authors used overlapping spike peptides from SARS-CoV-2, HCoV-NL63, HCoV-OC43 and HCoV-229E to stimulate cells. Either a CEFX pool, an HIV-1 Nef pool, or no peptide was added to control cultures.

Cultured CD4+ T-cell DNA underwent Oncomine TCR Beta short-read sequencing. TCRdb called the PCR reads again in MiXCR, with one record for every CDR3 protein. Of approximately 20,000 distinct CDR3 sequences in the sample, about 43% were seen once. As to treatment: approximately nine-day PBMC culture with coronavirus spike peptide pools or control peptides (ViraFEST assay). Negative selection purified CD4+ T cells after about 11 days of culture. With regard to this clonotype: Its antigen is still unknown.

The specimen was CD4+ T cells from blood, cultured in vitro, collected after SARS-CoV-2 vaccination. This receptor was identified in a human donor who had recovered from COVID-19.

DNA of the CDR3: TGTGCCAGCAGTTTAAGGTCGGGGGGAGATGGCTACACCTTC. Protein sequence: CASSLRSGGDGYTF. The chain combines TRBV28 with TRBJ1-2, with a possible D match to TRBD1 (5 bases). Trimming removed 2 bases at V and 6 bases at J, with 13 bases between. CDR1 is MDHEN, CDR2 SYDVKM, per germline. The CDR3 has 14 residues.